A selection of T cell receptor beta chains follows, all from one sample in a study of vaccination and CD4 T cells after COVID-19. TCRdb re-derived calls from the PCR reads in MiXCR, one entry per CDR3 protein. Altogether some 12,000 distinct CDR3 sequences are present, less than 50% being singletons, with the ten largest covering less than 25%. The antigens these receptors bind are not known. The specimen was cultured CD4+ T cells from blood. These TCRs come from a human donor with COVID-19. The CDR3 runs from the conserved cysteine through the conserved F or W. D genes are given only for firm matches. Size tells how often a clone was seen (once, few, many) or the class of an expanded clone, and some rows leave it out.

cdr3_aa | cdr3_nt | d_call | v_call | clone_size | j_call
CSASGGGGTTDTQYF | TGCAGTGCTAGTGGTGGGGGGGGGACCACAGATACGCAGTATTTT | TRBD2 | TRBV20-1 | . | TRBJ2-3
CAIRRQDEQYF | TGTGCCATTCGAAGGCAGGACGAGCAGTACTTC | . | TRBV2 | . | TRBJ2-7
CASSLAAGSEAFF | TGTGCCAGCAGCTTAGCAGCAGGGAGTGAGGCTTTCTTT | . | TRBV11-2 | . | TRBJ1-1
CASSRIGTGSYNEQFF | TGTGCCAGCAGCCGCATAGGGACAGGCTCCTACAATGAGCAGTTCTTC | TRBD1 | TRBV7-2 | once | TRBJ2-1
CASSLAGRLAGSYNEQFF | TGTGCCAGCAGCTTAGCCGGCAGGCTAGCGGGGTCTTACAATGAGCAGTTCTTC | TRBD2 | TRBV7-8 | few | TRBJ2-1
CASSERTNQPQHF | TGTGCCAGCAGTGAAAGGACCAATCAGCCCCAGCATTTT | . | TRBV2 | few | TRBJ1-5
CASTLLAGQYNEQFF | TGTGCCAGCACACTACTAGCGGGGCAATACAATGAGCAGTTCTTC | TRBD2 | TRBV28 | . | TRBJ2-1
CASSLRGKSGNTIYF | TGTGCCAGCAGCTTACGGGGGAAATCTGGAAACACCATATATTTT | . | TRBV7-8 | . | TRBJ1-3
CASSLVRTNSGNTIYF | TGTGCCAGCAGCTTAGTGAGGACAAACTCTGGAAACACCATATATTTT | . | TRBV7-6 | . | TRBJ1-3
CASGGGWQGLRPQHF | TGTGCCAGCGGGGGAGGTTGGCAGGGGTTGAGGCCCCAGCATTTT | . | TRBV12-3/TRBV12-4 | few | TRBJ1-5
CASSSGGYSEAFF | TGTGCCAGCAGCTCGGGCGGTTACTCTGAAGCTTTCTTT | . | TRBV7-3 | few | TRBJ1-1
CASSLAGLGTEAFF | TGTGCCAGCAGCTTAGCGGGATTGGGAACTGAAGCTTTCTTT | . | TRBV7-3 | . | TRBJ1-1
CASSLRSASGLNTGELFF | TGTGCCAGCAGCTTAAGGTCCGCTAGCGGGTTAAACACCGGGGAGCTGTTTTTT | TRBD2 | TRBV7-3 | . | TRBJ2-2
CASSLALGEPPQYF | TGTGCCAGCAGCTTAGCTCTCGGGGAGCCGCCGCAGTATTTT | . | TRBV7-2 | . | TRBJ2-3
CASSFRGGQNGELFF | TGTGCCAGCAGCTTCCGCGGGGGGCAGAACGGGGAGCTGTTTTTT | TRBD2 | TRBV11-3 | . | TRBJ2-2
CASSPRGVGNQPQHF | TGTGCCAGCAGCCCCAGGGGGGTGGGCAATCAGCCCCAGCATTTT | TRBD1 | TRBV6-1 | . | TRBJ1-5
CASSAMESGYTF | TGTGCCAGCAGTGCGATGGAATCTGGCTACACCTTC | . | TRBV2 | few | TRBJ1-2
CAWSGDRGMSNQPQHF | TGTGCCTGGAGTGGGGACAGGGGGATGAGCAATCAGCCCCAGCATTTT | TRBD1 | TRBV30 | . | TRBJ1-5
CASSGTRGDSPLHF | TGTGCCAGCAGCGGCACCCGGGGGGATTCACCCCTCCACTTT | . | TRBV11-3 | few | TRBJ1-6
CASSTRARVDTIYF | TGTGCCAGCAGCACCAGGGCCCGTGTTGACACCATATATTTT | . | TRBV7-2 | . | TRBJ1-3
CASSPFGVADTQYF | TGTGCCAGCAGCCCGTTCGGGGTAGCAGATACGCAGTATTTT | . | TRBV5-8 | few | TRBJ2-3
CASSPGGSYGYTF | TGTGCCAGCAGCCCTGGGGGTAGCTATGGCTACACCTTC | . | TRBV7-2 | . | TRBJ1-2
CAGGDTSSTDTQYF | TGTGCCGGAGGGGACACGTCTAGCACAGATACGCAGTATTTT | . | TRBV28 | . | TRBJ2-3